This T cell receptor beta chain was identified during a study of blood T cell repertoires in COVID-19 (dated by TCRdb to the early 2020s). About the study as a whole: Samples covering the acute and convalescent phases of COVID-19 were provided by collaborators in the United States, Italy and Spain. The prospective study material was composed of cDNA or gDNA derived from T cells, B-cell-depleted T cells, or PBMCs. Deeply sampled blood TCRbeta repertoires from subjects exposed to, actively infected with, or recovered from COVID-19 were included in the dataset. The repertoires were released in a freely available public database meant as a resource for research on the immune response to SARS-CoV-2. The samples were drawn from the first 160 participants of the ongoing ImmuneRACE study and from about 1,200 subjects provided by 6 global collaborators. Nearly every sample came with metadata listing a de-identified subject ID, COVID-19 status, age in years and sex. Where available, HLA class I and class II types were taken from metadata supplied by the sample provider and were not determined by assay-based typing. The full study reports these points: The quantity of clinical and demographic metadata differed by source and by participant and was supplied without curation.

TCRbeta CDR3 regions were amplified from genomic DNA using the immunoSEQ Assay, a bias-controlled multiplex PCR. The paper's data handling went like this. Nucleated cell counts per sample were estimated from amplification of reference gene primers within the assay. To quantify the absolute abundance of each unique TCRbeta CDR3 rearrangement, sequence reads were collapsed and filtered. For each sample, productive Simpson clonality was calculated as the square root of Simpson's diversity index across productive rearrangements. The table comes from immuneACCESS by way of TCRdb, which keeps in-frame sequences with V and J called. Part of the clones is missing from these tables; in studies checked, under half for an unresolved V gene and the rest for unknown reasons. D and trimming were read from the DNA, whereas the V and J calls and clone size are those reported in that table. This sample comprises some 200,000 clones, approximately 80% of them detected only once. The ten most abundant clones make up 9.7% of the sample.

CDR1 and CDR2 are drawn from the germline V gene: SGHTA, FQGTGA. The CDR3, cysteine through phenylalanine, is 14 amino acids long. The read is trimmed to its CDR3 DNA, 42 bases read in frame from base 1. From V the trimming removes 5 bases and from J it removes 8 bases, while the gene matches leave 6 bases of the junction unaccounted for. As to this clone: It has no known antigen specificity. No base-level quality is on record; no much larger clone is a single base apart.

Each collaborating institution followed its own protocols to collect whole blood in K2EDTA tubes. For TCRbeta analysis, collaborator samples were shipped as frozen whole blood, as isolated PBMCs, or as DNA extracted from either sample type. The sequence was collected from a man between 50 and 59 years old with active or convalescent COVID-19. The chain joins TRBV7-3 to TRBJ2-2; TRBD1 lines up with 9 middle nucleotides. Sequencing used peripheral blood. The nucleotide sequence reads as follows: TGTGCCAGCAGCCGGGACAGGGAATTGGGGGAGCTGTTTTTT. Its amino acids are CASSRDRELGELFF.